The rows below give T cell receptor beta chains drawn from one sample of a study of circulating CD8 cells and anti-PD-1 response in melanoma. TCRdb reprocessed the reads via MiXCR and lists one record per CDR3 protein. The repertoire consists of around 600 distinct CDR3 sequences, with 6.5% to 8% occurring once and the leading ten covering less than 15%. The sequencing here drew on CD8+ T cells from PBMCs, taken at baseline or after one month of anti-PD-1 therapy (not recorded which). Receptor source: a human donor with melanoma. Each CDR3 is given with its conserved first and last residue. A D gene is named only where the DNA matches it firmly. Some rows have no size entry. The others give once, few or many, or a class for an expanded clone.

j_gene	d_gene	len	abundance	v_gene	CDR3aa	CDR3nt
TRBJ1-3	TRBD1	17	.	TRBV4-3	CASSRDDRVATGNTIYF	TGCGCCAGCAGCCGCGATGACAGGGTAGCTACTGGAAACACCATATATTTT
TRBJ2-7	.	17	medium-sized	TRBV9	CASSAGDGLATKYKQYF	TGTGCCAGCAGCGCAGGGGATGGGTTGGCCACCAAGTACAAGCAGTACTTC
TRBJ2-6	TRBD2	16	large	TRBV27	CASRPIAGSGANVLTF	TGTGCCAGCAGGCCCATAGCGGGGTCTGGGGCCAACGTCCTGACTTTC
TRBJ2-7	.	13	large	TRBV27	CASSLGASYEQYF	TGTGCCAGCAGTTTAGGGGCAAGCTACGAGCAGTACTTC
TRBJ2-7	TRBD2	15	.	TRBV19	CASSLTSGSNNEQYF	TGTGCCAGTAGTCTGACTAGCGGGAGTAACAACGAGCAGTACTTC
TRBJ2-1	TRBD2	14	large	TRBV19	CASSSSGGYNEQFF	TGTGCCAGTAGTAGTTCGGGGGGCTACAATGAGCAGTTCTTC
TRBJ1-5	TRBD1	15	large	TRBV7-9	CASSQTGVPNQPQHF	TGTGCCAGCAGCCAAACAGGGGTGCCTAATCAGCCCCAGCATTTT
TRBJ2-4	.	16	.	TRBV28	CASSLPRETVKNIQYF	TGTGCCAGCAGTCTGCCAAGGGAGACAGTAAAAAACATTCAGTACTTC
TRBJ2-1	.	12	large	TRBV2	CASAGLNNEQFF	TGTGCCTCTGCGGGGTTGAACAATGAGCAGTTCTTC
TRBJ2-7	.	13	large	TRBV5-4	CASSILQGYEQYF	TGTGCCAGCAGCATATTACAGGGTTACGAGCAGTACTTC
TRBJ2-2	.	17	large	TRBV5-5	CASSLERRQKNTGELFF	TGTGCCAGCAGCTTGGAACGGCGGCAAAAGAACACCGGGGAGCTGTTTTTT
TRBJ1-2	.	14	.	TRBV19	CASSLGLLSYAYTF	TGTGCCAGTAGTTTGGGACTCTTATCTTATGCCTACACCTTC
TRBJ2-1	TRBD2	13	medium-sized	TRBV19	CASSIALANEQFF	TGTGCCAGTAGTATCGCACTAGCGAATGAGCAGTTCTTC
TRBJ2-3	.	15	large	TRBV21-1	CASSKQGSFTDTQYF	TGTGCCAGCAGCAAACAGGGGAGCTTCACAGATACGCAGTATTTT
TRBJ1-2	TRBD1	16	medium-sized	TRBV5-4	CASSPIGTGLNYGYTF	TGTGCCAGCAGCCCAATTGGGACAGGCCTAAACTATGGCTACACCTTC
TRBJ2-3	.	14	large	TRBV29-1	CSVVWGTDPDTQYF	TGCAGCGTTGTTTGGGGAACGGATCCAGATACGCAGTATTTT
TRBJ2-2	TRBD2	17	large	TRBV2	CASSLGLAGFGSGELFF	TGTGCCAGCAGTCTGGGACTAGCGGGGTTTGGTTCCGGGGAGCTGTTTTTT
TRBJ2-1	TRBD1	14	large	TRBV18	CASSLRDSFNEQFF	TGTGCCAGCTCACTCCGGGACAGCTTCAATGAGCAGTTCTTC
TRBJ1-1	TRBD1	14	large	TRBV28	CASSYTGDSTEAFF	TGTGCCAGCAGTTACACAGGGGATTCCACTGAAGCTTTCTTT
TRBJ2-1	.	16	large	TRBV27	CASIGRAIYSYNEQFF	TGTGCCAGCATTGGCCGGGCGATCTACTCCTACAATGAGCAGTTCTTC
TRBJ2-7	TRBD2	13	large	TRBV29-1	CSVETSGSYEQYF	TGCAGCGTTGAGACTAGCGGCTCCTACGAGCAGTACTTC
TRBJ1-5	TRBD1	17	large	TRBV27	CASSLSGTGGWNQPQHF	TGTGCCAGCAGTTTATCTGGGACAGGGGGTTGGAATCAGCCCCAGCATTTT
TRBJ1-5	TRBD1	14	medium-sized	TRBV27	CASSLSPGGQPQHF	TGTGCCAGCAGTTTATCGCCAGGGGGGCAGCCCCAGCATTTT
TRBJ1-5	.	14	large	TRBV19	CASSIRLGNQPQHF	TGTGCCAGTAGTATACGGCTCGGTAATCAGCCCCAGCATTTT
TRBJ2-7	TRBD2	16	large	TRBV7-2	CASSSGTLAGAYEQYF	TGTGCCAGCAGCTCGGGGACACTAGCGGGCGCCTACGAGCAGTACTTC
TRBJ2-1	TRBD1	15	.	TRBV5-1	CASSRRQGGDNEQFF	TGCGCCAGCAGTCGACGACAGGGGGGCGACAATGAGCAGTTCTTC
TRBJ2-7	.	15	medium-sized	TRBV27	CASSFVLAKPYEQYF	TGTGCCAGCAGTTTTGTGCTAGCGAAGCCCTACGAGCAGTACTTC
TRBJ2-3	.	13	large	TRBV29-1	CSLAETYTDTQYF	TGCAGCTTAGCGGAGACCTACACAGATACGCAGTATTTT
TRBJ2-7	.	16	large	TRBV28	CASSPPSGPLSYEQYF	TGTGCCAGCAGTCCCCCGTCAGGGCCCCTCTCCTACGAGCAGTACTTC
TRBJ1-5	TRBD1	15	.	TRBV19	CAGSATGLSNQPQRF	TGTGCCGGTAGTGCGACAGGGTTAAGCAATCAGCCCCAGCGTTTT
TRBJ1-6	TRBD1	16	large	TRBV19	CASSYNRGFGNSPLHF	TGTGCCAGTAGTTACAACAGGGGTTTCGGCAATTCACCCCTCCACTTT
TRBJ1-5	TRBD1	16	large	TRBV2	CASSDSRGQGVQPQHF	TGTGCCAGCAGTGATTCGCGGGGACAGGGAGTCCAGCCCCAGCATTTT
TRBJ2-7	TRBD1	15	few	TRBV5-1	CASSYSGTGEREQYF	TGCGCCAGCAGCTATTCCGGGACAGGGGAGCGGGAGCAGTACTTC
TRBJ2-7	.	15	large	TRBV27	CASRRGGLRSYEQYF	TGTGCCAGCAGGAGGGGGGGCCTACGCTCCTACGAGCAGTACTTC
TRBJ2-3	.	15	.	TRBV28	CASSYVQGRADTQYF	TGTGCCAGCAGTTACGTACAGGGTCGCGCAGATACGCAGTATTTT
TRBJ2-1	.	13	large	TRBV28	CASSPDLYNEQFF	TGTGCCAGCTCCCCCGACTTGTACAATGAGCAGTTCTTC
TRBJ2-6	.	15	few	TRBV5-4	CASSLQGAGANVLTF	TGTGCCAGCAGCCTACAGGGTGCTGGGGCCAACGTCCTGACTTTC
TRBJ1-1	.	15	few	TRBV7-6	CASSPHSSGNTEAFF	TGTGCCAGCAGCCCCCACAGCTCTGGGAACACTGAAGCTTTCTTT
TRBJ2-6	.	17	large	TRBV7-9	CASTPEAIPSGANVLTF	TGTGCCAGCACTCCGGAGGCAATTCCCTCTGGGGCCAACGTCCTGACTTTC
TRBJ2-7	.	14	large	TRBV27	CASSSNPGVNEQYF	TGTGCCAGCAGTTCCAATCCGGGAGTCAACGAGCAGTACTTC
TRBJ1-1	.	18	large	TRBV5-6	CASSLEQGPLLSNTEAFF	TGTGCCAGCAGCTTGGAACAGGGTCCCCTTTTGTCGAACACTGAAGCTTTCTTT
TRBJ2-1	TRBD1	15	large	TRBV19	CASSIGTGYDNEQFF	TGTGCGAGTTCCATCGGGACAGGTTACGACAATGAGCAGTTCTTC